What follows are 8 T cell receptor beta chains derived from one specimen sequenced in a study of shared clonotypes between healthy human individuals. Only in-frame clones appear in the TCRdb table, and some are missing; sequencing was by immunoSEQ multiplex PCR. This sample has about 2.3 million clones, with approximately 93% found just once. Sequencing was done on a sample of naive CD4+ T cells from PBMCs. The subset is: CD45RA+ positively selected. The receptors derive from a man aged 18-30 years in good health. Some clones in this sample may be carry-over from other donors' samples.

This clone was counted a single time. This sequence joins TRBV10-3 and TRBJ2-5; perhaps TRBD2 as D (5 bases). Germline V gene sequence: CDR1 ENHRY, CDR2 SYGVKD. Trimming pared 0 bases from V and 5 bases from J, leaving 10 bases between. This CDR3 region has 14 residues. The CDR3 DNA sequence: TGTGCCATCAGTGAGTCGCTAGCCCGGGAGACCCAGTACTTC. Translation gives CAISESLARETQYF.

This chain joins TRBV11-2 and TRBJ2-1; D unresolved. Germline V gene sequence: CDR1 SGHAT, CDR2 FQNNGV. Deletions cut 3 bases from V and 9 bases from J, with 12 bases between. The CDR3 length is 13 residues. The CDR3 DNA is TGTGCCAGCAGCTTCCGGCTCAGGCGTGAGCAGTTCTTC. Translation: CASSFRLRREQFF.

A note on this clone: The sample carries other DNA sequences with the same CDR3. The CDR3 DNA reads as TGTGCCAGTAGTATTGTTCACCAAGAGACCCAGTACTTC. This encodes CASSIVHQETQYF. The chain has TRBV19 and TRBJ2-5; no definite D call. From germline, CDR1 is LNHDA and CDR2 SQIVND (reference sequence). Trimming cost V 3 bases and J 0 bases, with 5 bases left between them. CDR3 length equals 13 residues.

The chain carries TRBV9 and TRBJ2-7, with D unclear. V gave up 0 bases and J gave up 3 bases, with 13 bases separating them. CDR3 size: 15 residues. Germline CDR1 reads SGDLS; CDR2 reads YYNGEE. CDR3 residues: CASSVGVGGGYEQYF. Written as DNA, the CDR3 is TGTGCCAGCAGCGTAGGGGTCGGTGGTGGCTACGAGCAGTACTTC.

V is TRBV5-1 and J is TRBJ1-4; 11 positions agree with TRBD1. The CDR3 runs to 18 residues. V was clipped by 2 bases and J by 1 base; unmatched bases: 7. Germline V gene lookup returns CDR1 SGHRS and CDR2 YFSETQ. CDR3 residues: CASSLRGQGVGTNEKLFF. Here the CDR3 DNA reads TGCGCCAGCAGCTTACGGGGACAGGGGGTTGGAACTAATGAAAAACTGTTTTTT.

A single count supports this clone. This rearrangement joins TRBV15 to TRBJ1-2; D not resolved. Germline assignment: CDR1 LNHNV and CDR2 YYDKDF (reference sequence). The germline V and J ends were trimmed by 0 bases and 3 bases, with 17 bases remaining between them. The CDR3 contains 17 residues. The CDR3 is CATSREAGNPLDYGYTF. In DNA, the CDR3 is TGTGCCACCAGCAGAGAGGCAGGAAACCCGTTGGACTATGGCTACACCTTC.

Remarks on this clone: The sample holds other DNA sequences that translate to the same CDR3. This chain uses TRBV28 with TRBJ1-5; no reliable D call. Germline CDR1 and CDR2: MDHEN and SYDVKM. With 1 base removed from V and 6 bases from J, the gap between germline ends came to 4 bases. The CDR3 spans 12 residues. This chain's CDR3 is CASSLLLQPQHF. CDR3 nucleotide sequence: TGTGCCAGCAGTTTATTACTTCAGCCCCAGCATTTT. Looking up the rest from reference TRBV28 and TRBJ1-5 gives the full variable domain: DVKVTQSSRYLVKRTGEKVFLECVQDMDHENMFWYRQDPGLGLRLIYFSYDVKMKEKGDIPEGYSVSREKKERFSLILESASTNQTSMYLCASSLLLQPQHFGDGTRLSIL.

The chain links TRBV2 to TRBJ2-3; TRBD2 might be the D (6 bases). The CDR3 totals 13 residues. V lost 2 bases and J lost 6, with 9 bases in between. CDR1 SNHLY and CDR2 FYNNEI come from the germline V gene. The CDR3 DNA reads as TGTGCCAGCAGTGAAAACAGCGGGGATACGCAGTATTTT. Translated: CASSENSGDTQYF.